The rows below give T cell receptor beta chains drawn from one sample of a study of STAT3 mutations in large granular lymphocyte leukemia. Assay used: immunoSEQ multiplex PCR; TCRdb lists only in-frame clones, some missing. The sample shows approximately 45,000 clones, about 81% of them seen only once. Material: PBMCs. The receptors here all came from a human donor with T large granular lymphocyte leukemia. Some clones in this sample may be carry-over from other donors' samples. Both conserved end residues are trimmed from each CDR3.

V gene: TRBV6-1
CDR3 length: 10
J gene: TRBJ2-3
CDR3 protein: ASSESSVTQY

V gene: TRBV5-1
CDR3 length: 11
J gene: TRBJ2-5
CDR3 protein: ASSTTGTETQY

V gene: TRBV27
CDR3 length: 11
J gene: TRBJ1-5
CDR3 protein: ASSPTPGQPQH

V gene: TRBV6-6
CDR3 length: 13
J gene: TRBJ1-1
CDR3 protein: ASSYSNRVFAEAF

V gene: TRBV28
CDR3 length: 12
J gene: TRBJ2-2
CDR3 protein: ASSFVGNTGELF

V gene: TRBV27
CDR3 length: 14
J gene: TRBJ1-1
CDR3 protein: ASREQGAMAKTEAF

V gene: TRBV7-9
CDR3 length: 13
J gene: TRBJ1-4
CDR3 protein: ASSLKLGTNEKLF

V gene: TRBV5-1
CDR3 length: 10
J gene: TRBJ2-2
CDR3 protein: ASSFLVGELF

V gene: TRBV28
CDR3 length: 15
J gene: TRBJ2-3
CDR3 protein: ASSSQQGLAATDTQY

V gene: TRBV27
CDR3 length: 10
J gene: TRBJ2-3
CDR3 protein: ASSLGGNTQY

V gene: TRBV10-3
CDR3 length: 15
J gene: TRBJ1-3
CDR3 protein: AISGRGTGRSGNTIY

V gene: TRBV19
CDR3 length: 13
J gene: TRBJ1-5
CDR3 protein: ASRQAAYSNQPQH

V gene: TRBV28
CDR3 length: 11
J gene: TRBJ2-5
CDR3 protein: ASSLWKQETQY

V gene: TRBV28
CDR3 length: 12
J gene: TRBJ2-6
CDR3 protein: ASSWGSGANVLT

V gene: TRBV30
CDR3 length: 9
J gene: TRBJ1-2
CDR3 protein: ARKGGDGYT

V gene: TRBV2
CDR3 length: 9
J gene: TRBJ1-4
CDR3 protein: ASSAMGPCV

V gene: TRBV28
CDR3 length: 13
J gene: TRBJ1-5
CDR3 protein: ASSLDRGDNQPQH

V gene: TRBV2
CDR3 length: 14
J gene: TRBJ1-6
CDR3 protein: ASRQGQLTYNSPLH

V gene: TRBV13
CDR3 length: 12
J gene: TRBJ2-2
CDR3 protein: ASSLEGGPGELF

V gene: TRBV19
CDR3 length: 13
J gene: TRBJ1-5
CDR3 protein: ASSRWDSSNQPQH

V gene: TRBV6-1
CDR3 length: 12
J gene: TRBJ1-2
CDR3 protein: ASSEARGVRGYT

V gene: TRBV6-5
CDR3 length: 12
J gene: TRBJ2-2
CDR3 protein: ASHSGGGTGELF

V gene: TRBV18
CDR3 length: 12
J gene: TRBJ1-5
CDR3 protein: ASSETGTYQPQH

V gene: TRBV7-9
CDR3 length: 12
J gene: TRBJ1-3
CDR3 protein: ASSAGGGLNTIY

V gene: TRBV29-1
CDR3 length: 11
J gene: TRBJ2-5
CDR3 protein: SVALQGWETQY

V gene: TRBV9
CDR3 length: 12
J gene: TRBJ1-1
CDR3 protein: ASSARMGATEAF

V gene: TRBV19
CDR3 length: 12
J gene: TRBJ1-2
CDR3 protein: ASSIIRTNYGYT

V gene: TRBV30
CDR3 length: 10
J gene: -
CDR3 protein: AWSNSSYEQY

V gene: TRBV6-1
CDR3 length: 13
J gene: TRBJ1-6
CDR3 protein: ASRFFGQGESPLH

V gene: TRBV6-5
CDR3 length: 13
J gene: TRBJ2-7
CDR3 protein: ASSYSKGLLSEQY

V gene: TRBV5-3
CDR3 length: 12
J gene: TRBJ1-5
CDR3 protein: ARSHPKGNQPQH

V gene: TRBV9
CDR3 length: 13
J gene: TRBJ2-5
CDR3 protein: ASSLEGLFQETQY